Included here is one T cell receptor (beta chain) sequence, with context. Its antigen is unknown. The data were taken from a study of T cell repertoires in cytomegalovirus infection. Turning to the study itself: Recently identified HLA-C-restricted CMV epitopes were among the peptides used. Indications came from public TCR beta signatures; they pointed to CMV infection and to a matching HLA type. Findings and limits, study-wide: In two of eight donors, the top clonotype was HLA-C-restricted CMV-specific. Using cumulative public TCR beta family frequency, the authors identified those who carried CMV together with the relevant HLA.

Trimming left V 0 bases short and J 7 bases short, with 13 bases between. This CDR3 contains 15 residues. Looked up from germline, CDR1 is LNHNV and CDR2 is YYDKDF (reference sequence). Each CDR3 protein gets one entry after TCRdb re-called the reads with MiXCR. Of about 920,000 distinct CDR3 sequences listed, roughly 30% were seen once; the top ten hold over 12%. The sample consisted of cultured CD8+ T cells from PBMCs, taken from culture after CMV antigen stimulation. The chain carries TRBV15 and TRBJ2-4; a weak D match, TRBD1 (5 bases). This receptor was taken from a human donor in good health (CMV status not recorded). Some clones in this sample may be carry-over from other donors' samples. This CDR3 is CATSREGSKGNIQYF. As DNA, the CDR3 is TGTGCCACCAGCAGAGAAGGCAGTAAGGGGAACATTCAGTACTTC.